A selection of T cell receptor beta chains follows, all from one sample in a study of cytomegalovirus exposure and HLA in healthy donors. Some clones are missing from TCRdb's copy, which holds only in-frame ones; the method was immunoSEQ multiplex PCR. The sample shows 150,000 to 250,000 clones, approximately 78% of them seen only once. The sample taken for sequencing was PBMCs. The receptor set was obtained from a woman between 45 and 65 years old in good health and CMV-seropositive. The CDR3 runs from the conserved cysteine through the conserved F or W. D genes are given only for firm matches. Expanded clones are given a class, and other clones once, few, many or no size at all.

cdr3_nt: TGTGCCAGCAGTGTTTACAGCACCGGGGAGCTGTTTTTT
cdr3_aa: CASSVYSTGELFF
j_call: TRBJ2-2
v_call: TRBV2
clone_size: .
d_call: .

cdr3_nt: TGTGCCAGCAGCTCCACAGGGAACTCTGGAAACACCATATATTTT
cdr3_aa: CASSSTGNSGNTIYF
j_call: TRBJ1-3
v_call: TRBV7-9
clone_size: .
d_call: .

cdr3_nt: TGTGCCAGCAGCGTAGGTAGCGGGTTCCTCCACGAGCAGTACTTC
cdr3_aa: CASSVGSGFLHEQYF
j_call: TRBJ2-7
v_call: TRBV9
clone_size: few
d_call: TRBD2

cdr3_nt: TGTGCCAGCAGTCAACTAGCGGGAGGCGAGCAGTACTTC
cdr3_aa: CASSQLAGGEQYF
j_call: TRBJ2-7
v_call: TRBV7-6
clone_size: .
d_call: TRBD2

cdr3_nt: TGCGCCAGCAGCTTCTCAGGGGAAGGAAACACCATATATTTT
cdr3_aa: CASSFSGEGNTIYF
j_call: TRBJ1-3
v_call: TRBV5-1
clone_size: .
d_call: .

cdr3_nt: TGTGCCAGCAGCCGCTCTGGCGGGGGCTTCGAGACCCAGTACTTC
cdr3_aa: CASSRSGGGFETQYF
j_call: TRBJ2-5
v_call: TRBV7-8
clone_size: .
d_call: .

cdr3_nt: TGTGCCACCAGCCTCAACAGGGGGGCTGTCAATGAGCAGTTCTTC
cdr3_aa: CATSLNRGAVNEQFF
j_call: TRBJ2-1
v_call: TRBV15
clone_size: .
d_call: TRBD1

cdr3_nt: TGTGCCAGCCCTTCTCCGGGGGGGACCCCTGGCTACACCTTC
cdr3_aa: CASPSPGGTPGYTF
j_call: TRBJ1-2
v_call: TRBV7-9
clone_size: .
d_call: .

cdr3_nt: TGTGCCACCAGTAGGACAGGGAGGAGGCAGCCCCAGCATTTT
cdr3_aa: CATSRTGRRQPQHF
j_call: TRBJ1-5
v_call: TRBV15
clone_size: .
d_call: TRBD1

cdr3_nt: TGTGCCAGCAGAGAACAGGGCAATCAGCCCCAGCATTTT
cdr3_aa: CASREQGNQPQHF
j_call: TRBJ1-5
v_call: TRBV28
clone_size: .
d_call: .

cdr3_nt: TGTGCCATCAGGGACTACGGCAATCAGCCCCAGCATTTT
cdr3_aa: CAIRDYGNQPQHF
j_call: TRBJ1-5
v_call: TRBV10-3
clone_size: .
d_call: .

cdr3_nt: TGCAGCGTTGGGGGAACTAGCGGCCAACAAGAGACCCAGTACTTC
cdr3_aa: CSVGGTSGQQETQYF
j_call: TRBJ2-5
v_call: TRBV29-1
clone_size: .
d_call: TRBD2

cdr3_nt: TGTGCCAGCAGCCCAGGAGGGGACGAGCAGTACTTC
cdr3_aa: CASSPGGDEQYF
j_call: TRBJ2-7
v_call: TRBV5-4
clone_size: .
d_call: .

cdr3_nt: TGCGCCAGCGCGGCAGTATCCCCAAGCACAGATACGCAGTATTTT
cdr3_aa: CASAAVSPSTDTQYF
j_call: TRBJ2-3
v_call: TRBV5-1
clone_size: few
d_call: .

cdr3_nt: TGTGCCAGCGAGACAGGGGAGGCAGGGGCCAACGTCCTGACTTTC
cdr3_aa: CASETGEAGANVLTF
j_call: TRBJ2-6
v_call: TRBV28
clone_size: .
d_call: TRBD1

cdr3_nt: TGTGCCAGCAGCTCCCGACAGGGGCCGGGCAATGAGCAGTTCTTC
cdr3_aa: CASSSRQGPGNEQFF
j_call: TRBJ2-1
v_call: TRBV7-8
clone_size: .
d_call: TRBD1

cdr3_nt: TGCGCCAGCAGCTTGCCCTACGAGGGAGAGGTATCCTACGAGCAGTACTTC
cdr3_aa: CASSLPYEGEVSYEQYF
j_call: TRBJ2-7
v_call: TRBV5-1
clone_size: once
d_call: .

cdr3_nt: TGTGCCAGCTCACCCCCCGGCCTAGCGGGGAGGACAGATACGCAGTATTTT
cdr3_aa: CASSPPGLAGRTDTQYF
j_call: TRBJ2-3
v_call: TRBV18
clone_size: .
d_call: TRBD2

cdr3_nt: TGCAGTGCCCGGGTCGTCTATGGCTACACCTTC
cdr3_aa: CSARVVYGYTF
j_call: TRBJ1-2
v_call: TRBV20-1
clone_size: .
d_call: .

cdr3_nt: TGCAGCGTTGCGTTCGATCGTACGGGGGAGGGAGCTTTCTTT
cdr3_aa: CSVAFDRTGEGAFF
j_call: TRBJ1-1
v_call: TRBV29-1
clone_size: .
d_call: .

cdr3_nt: TGTGCCAGCAGTCCCACTTGGGGGCTAGCGGGGGCTAGCTACGAGCAGTACTTC
cdr3_aa: CASSPTWGLAGASYEQYF
j_call: TRBJ2-7
v_call: TRBV28
clone_size: .
d_call: TRBD2

cdr3_nt: TGTGCCAGCACTCAGGACAGGGTCAATTCACCCCTCCACTTT
cdr3_aa: CASTQDRVNSPLHF
j_call: TRBJ1-6
v_call: TRBV2
clone_size: .
d_call: TRBD1

cdr3_nt: TGTGCCAGCAGGACGACAGGGGGTGCGCCCTACGAGCAGTACTTC
cdr3_aa: CASRTTGGAPYEQYF
j_call: TRBJ2-7
v_call: TRBV27
clone_size: .
d_call: TRBD1

cdr3_nt: TGCAGCGTTGGAGGAACCAAAAACATTCAGTACTTC
cdr3_aa: CSVGGTKNIQYF
j_call: TRBJ2-4
v_call: TRBV29-1
clone_size: .
d_call: .

cdr3_nt: TGCGCCAGCAGTCAATTGGACAGGGTGAACTGTGGCTACACCTTC
cdr3_aa: CASSQLDRVNCGYTF
j_call: TRBJ1-2
v_call: TRBV23-1
clone_size: .
d_call: TRBD1

cdr3_nt: TGCGCCAGCAGCCAAGTCTGGGCCATGGCAGGAAGCTCCTACGAGCAGTACTTC
cdr3_aa: CASSQVWAMAGSSYEQYF
j_call: TRBJ2-7
v_call: TRBV4-3
clone_size: .
d_call: .